This TCR beta chain was recorded in a study of cytomegalovirus exposure and HLA in healthy donors. 13 Jbeta primers and 60 Vbeta primers were used for the PCR. Using immunoSEQ multiplex PCR, the repertoire was profiled, and TCRdb retains in-frame clones only, with some absent. Of about 190,000 clones listed, roughly 80% are singletons. Broader study findings: In an earlier analysis, about 90% or about 30%: the productive usage of most TCR beta V segments. Immune exposure information available was restricted to CMV serostatus. In a later analysis, parvovirus B19, influenza, CMV and Epstein-Barr virus appeared linked to several top co-occurrence clusters.

CDR1 and CDR2 (germline): SEHNR, FQNEAQ (reference sequence). This CDR3 has 15 amino acids. Turning to this clone: Its target is not known. A junction boundary mismatches the germline segment, possibly from a read error.

The sample consisted of PBMCs. The chain carries TRBV7-9 and TRBJ2-5; a possible D gene is TRBD2 (6 bases). The receptor was derived from a woman aged 50 to 60 in good health and CMV-seropositive. The CDR3 sequence is CSSSLDGGGQETQYF. CDR3 in DNA: TGTTCCAGCAGCTTAGACGGGGGAGGCCAAGAGACCCAGTACTTC.